This T cell receptor (beta chain) was found in a study of T cell responses to AZD1222 COVID-19 vaccine. Whole-study results and caveats: White British donors predominated, females outnumbered males, and clonal diversity was possibly underestimated. No repertoire was sampled before or during the peak T cell response, only after it. Among spike-specific TCRs, nearly half reportedly target unmutated variant regions. Baseline testing showed seropositivity in only a handful of AZD1222 recipients.

Generated by immunoSEQ multiplex PCR, the TCRdb table keeps only in-frame clones and is missing some. The data hold about 180,000 clones, with over 80% observed a single time. The germline CDR1 and CDR2 sequences are LNHDA and SQIVND (reference sequence). The CDR3 runs to 18 residues. The ends were cut back, 0 bases at V and 2 bases at J, with 17 bases in the middle. In regard to this clone: What it binds is unknown.

The receptor comes from an adult who received the MenACWY meningococcal vaccine as a control. V is TRBV19 and J is TRBJ1-5; D is unclear. The source was peripheral blood, collected 28 days after the second dose of the MenACWY control vaccine. The CDR3 loop reads CASSIDPSLGRGNQPQHF. The CDR3 DNA is TGTGCCAGTAGTATAGATCCGAGTCTTGGGCGGGGCAATCAGCCCCAGCATTTT.